This is a list of T cell receptor beta chains from one sample in a study of blood T cell repertoires in COVID-19. The data were produced by immunoSEQ multiplex PCR, yet TCRdb's version contains in-frame clones alone and is incomplete. The sample holds roughly 200,000 clones, over 70% seen once. The source material was peripheral blood. These receptors originate from a woman in her seventies with acute or convalescent COVID-19. Each CDR3 is given with its conserved first and last residue. The D gene is left open where the match is weak. Clone size is shown for a subset of rows, as once, few, many or a class of expanded clone.

clone_size | j_call | d_call | v_call | cdr3_nt | cdr3_aa
- | TRBJ1-2 | - | TRBV28 | TGTGCCAGCAGTTCCTCTTATGGCTACACCTTC | CASSSSYGYTF
- | TRBJ1-2 | - | TRBV28 | TGTGCCAGCAGTTCGAGCTATGGCTACACCTTC | CASSSSYGYTF
- | TRBJ1-6 | TRBD1 | TRBV6-2/TRBV6-3 | TGTGCCAGCAGTTACTCGAAGGGACAGGGAAATTCACCCCTCCACTTT | CASSYSKGQGNSPLHF
- | TRBJ1-2 | TRBD1 | TRBV28 | TGTGCCAGCAGCCTCGGACAGGGGTATGGCTACACCTTC | CASSLGQGYGYTF
- | TRBJ2-5 | - | TRBV2 | TGTGCCAGCAGTGAAGGGTACGGGGAGGAGACCCAGTACTTC | CASSEGYGEETQYF
few | TRBJ1-5 | TRBD1 | TRBV5-5 | TGTGCCAGCAGCCTGACAGGGGGCAATCAGCCCCAGCATTTT | CASSLTGGNQPQHF
- | TRBJ1-1 | - | TRBV24-1 | TGTGCCACCAGTGACTGTCCCCCGGACTCCACTGAAGCTTTCTTT | CATSDCPPDSTEAFF
- | TRBJ1-1 | - | TRBV27 | TGTGCCAGCAGTTTTTACCCGACAGCTAACACTGAAGCTTTCTTT | CASSFYPTANTEAFF
- | TRBJ1-3 | TRBD1 | TRBV7-9 | TGTGCCAGCAGCTTCGGCACAGGGGGCGCAGGGGGAAACACCATATATTTT | CASSFGTGGAGGNTIYF
few | TRBJ2-1 | TRBD2 | TRBV4-1 | TGCGCCAGCAGCCCTTATGCGGGGGGCCCCTACAATGAGCAGTTCTTC | CASSPYAGGPYNEQFF
- | TRBJ2-1 | TRBD2 | TRBV7-6 | TGTGCCAGCAGCGTAGGACTAGCGGGAGGGGCCGCGTACAATGAGCAGTTCTTC | CASSVGLAGGAAYNEQFF
- | TRBJ2-1 | TRBD2 | TRBV13 | TGTGCCAGCAGCGAAACAACTAGCGCCCCCTACAATGAGCAGTTCTTC | CASSETTSAPYNEQFF
- | TRBJ2-5 | TRBD2 | TRBV6-6 | TGTGCCAGCAGTCGCGGACTAGCGGGATCTATGGGTACGGAGACCCAGTACTTC | CASSRGLAGSMGTETQYF
once | TRBJ1-2 | TRBD1 | TRBV4-2 | TGTGCCAGCAGCCAAGACGAGACAGGGGGCGGAATCGGCTACACCTTC | CASSQDETGGGIGYTF
- | TRBJ2-1 | - | TRBV2 | TGTGCCAGCAGCCCCGGGGGGGACAGGGCGATCAATGAGCAGTTCTTC | CASSPGGDRAINEQFF
- | TRBJ2-3 | TRBD2 | TRBV5-8 | TGTGCCAGCAGCTTGCTTTTTACGGGAGGGCCGGCAGATACGCAGTATTTT | CASSLLFTGGPADTQYF
- | TRBJ1-1 | - | TRBV29-1 | TGCAGCGTTGAATACAGGCTGAACACTGAAGCTTTCTTT | CSVEYRLNTEAFF
few | TRBJ1-5 | - | TRBV18 | TGTGCCAGCTCACCCGGTTCCGATCAGCCCCAGCATTTT | CASSPGSDQPQHF
- | TRBJ2-3 | - | TRBV4-1 | TGCGCCAGCAGCCCCCCGGTAGGGGTTAGCACAGATACGCAGTATTTT | CASSPPVGVSTDTQYF
- | TRBJ2-2 | TRBD2 | TRBV5-5 | TGTGCCAGCAGTACTAGCGGGAGGGCCAACACCGGGGAGCTGTTTTTT | CASSTSGRANTGELFF
- | TRBJ1-1 | TRBD1 | TRBV28 | TGTGCCAGCAGCGGACAGGGTCCGCGAGCTTTCTTT | CASSGQGPRAFF
- | TRBJ1-2 | - | TRBV2 | TGTGCCAGCAGTGTGCAGGGAAACTATGGCTACACCTTC | CASSVQGNYGYTF
- | TRBJ2-3 | TRBD1 | TRBV5-6 | TGTGCCAGCAGCCCCCGAGACAGGGCCGGAGATACGCAGTATTTT | CASSPRDRAGDTQYF
- | TRBJ2-3 | TRBD2 | TRBV29-1 | TGCAGCGTTGAGGGAGCGGGAGTCGGAGATACGCAGTATTTT | CSVEGAGVGDTQYF
once | TRBJ1-6 | TRBD1 | TRBV7-2 | TGTGCCAGCAGCTCGGGACAGCTCTATAATTCACCCCTCCACTTT | CASSSGQLYNSPLHF
- | TRBJ2-3 | TRBD2 | TRBV7-3 | TGTGCCAGCAGCCCTGGGACTAGCGGGAGTGCAGATACGCAGTATTTT | CASSPGTSGSADTQYF
- | TRBJ2-5 | - | TRBV18 | TGTGCCAGCTCACCAGTTAACAGAGGGGAGACCCAGTACTTC | CASSPVNRGETQYF
- | TRBJ1-2 | - | TRBV7-2 | TGTGCCAGCAGCTCCTTCTATGGCTACACCTTC | CASSSFYGYTF
once | TRBJ2-2 | - | TRBV27 | TGTGCCAGCAGTTTCACAGCGGATACCGGGGAGCTGTTTTTT | CASSFTADTGELFF
once | TRBJ2-3 | TRBD1 | TRBV24-1 | TGTGCCACCAGTGATCCGGGACAGGGGAAGGTAGATACGCAGTATTTT | CATSDPGQGKVDTQYF
once | TRBJ1-3 | TRBD1 | TRBV6-6 | TGTGCCAGCAAGACAGGGGGAAGCTCTGGAAACACCATATATTTT | CASKTGGSSGNTIYF
- | TRBJ1-1 | TRBD1 | TRBV6-2/TRBV6-3 | TGTGCCAGCAGTGCAGCAGGGGGGAAGGGCACTGAAGCTTTCTTT | CASSAAGGKGTEAFF
- | TRBJ2-2 | - | TRBV25-1 | TGTGCCAGCAGTGGGACGGGGTACACCGGGGAGCTGTTTTTT | CASSGTGYTGELFF
once | TRBJ2-5 | TRBD2 | TRBV27 | TGTGCCAGCAGCGCCTCGGGACTACTTCAAGAGACCCAGTACTTC | CASSASGLLQETQYF
- | TRBJ2-6 | TRBD1 | TRBV28 | TGTGCCAGCAGTTTTTGGGACAGCTCTGGGGCCAACGTCCTGACTTTC | CASSFWDSSGANVLTF
few | TRBJ2-2 | TRBD2 | TRBV27 | TGTGCCAGCAGTTTACTAGCGGGAGAAGTGGTCGGGGAGCTGTTTTTT | CASSLLAGEVVGELFF
- | TRBJ2-1 | TRBD1 | TRBV12-3/TRBV12-4 | TGTGCCAGCGAAAGGGACAGGGGTGATGAGCAGTTCTTC | CASERDRGDEQFF
- | TRBJ2-2 | TRBD1 | TRBV24-1 | TGTGCCACCACGGGGGGATCCGGGACAGGGGGCACCGGGGAGCTGTTTTTT | CATTGGSGTGGTGELFF
- | TRBJ1-6 | TRBD1 | TRBV5-6 | TGTGCCAGCAGCCCCCGGACCGGGACAGGGAATTCACCCCTCCACTTT | CASSPRTGTGNSPLHF
- | TRBJ1-1 | TRBD1 | TRBV28 | TGTGCCAGTACCCCTGGGACAGGGGGCACTGAAGCTTTCTTT | CASTPGTGGTEAFF